What follows are 12 T cell receptor beta chains derived from one specimen sequenced in a study of T cell repertoires in cytomegalovirus infection. From the reads, TCRdb called clonotypes with MiXCR, one entry per CDR3 protein. The sample records approximately 500,000 distinct CDR3 sequences, 16% being singletons. The sequenced sample was CD8+ T cells from PBMCs. These receptors came from a human donor in good health (CMV status not recorded). Some clones in this sample may be carry-over from other donors' samples.

This clonotype was found many times. This sequence joins TRBV9 and TRBJ1-2; D uncertain. Per germline, CDR1 SGDLS and CDR2 YYNGEE. V dropped 4 bases and J dropped 4 bases, with 8 bases sitting between them. CDR3 size: 12 residues. CDR3 loop: CASSSRAYGYTF. The CDR3 region has the DNA TGTGCCAGCAGCTCACGTGCCTATGGCTACACCTTC.

The chain employs TRBV25-1 and TRBJ2-4; D gene ambiguous. CDR3 length: 16 amino acids. The V gene lost 1 base and the J gene lost 0 bases, with 10 bases spanning the gap. Looked up from germline, CDR1 is MGHDK and CDR2 is SYGVNS. The CDR3 DNA reads as TGTGCCAGCAGTGAATCCCCCCGGGTAGCCAAAAACATTCAGTACTTC. Translation gives CASSESPRVAKNIQYF.

The J gene is TRBJ1-5, the V gene TRBV19; 12 nucleotides line up with TRBD1. Germline V gene sequence: CDR1 LNHDA, CDR2 SQIVND (reference sequence). The trim removed 1 base at V and 0 bases at J, leaving 7 bases unmatched. The CDR3 is 19 amino acids. The CDR3 here is CASSIVWGQGASSNQPQHF. In DNA form, the CDR3 reads TGTGCCAGTAGTATAGTTTGGGGACAGGGGGCTAGTAGCAATCAGCCCCAGCATTTT.

This clonotype was seen only a few times. V usage is TRBV25-1 and J usage is TRBJ2-7, with TRBD2 as a possible D gene (6 bases). The CDR3 is 15 residues long. V shed 1 base and J shed 2 bases, with 12 bases lying between them. Germline V CDR1 and CDR2: MGHDK, SYGVNS. The CDR3 coding sequence is TGTGCCAGCAGTGAATCCACCACGGGAGCCTACGAGCAGTACTTC. Translating gives CASSESTTGAYEQYF.

The rearrangement links TRBV28 to TRBJ2-7, with D perhaps TRBD1 (6 bases). The CDR3 is 15 residues long. The germline V gene encodes CDR1 MDHEN and CDR2 SYDVKM. Trimming took off 7 bases at V and 0 bases at J, with 16 bases between the two ends. The CDR3 reads CASTTPRGSSYEQYF. DNA of the CDR3: TGTGCCAGCACTACCCCGAGGGGGTCCTCCTACGAGCAGTACTTC.

Of note for this clonotype: No conserved phenylalanine or tryptophan is present at the end of the CDR3, so a read error is the likely explanation. The chain links TRBV7-2 to TRBJ2-1; 9 positions match TRBD2. The CDR3 length is 16 residues. The germline V gene encodes CDR1 SGHTA and CDR2 FQGNSA. Unmatched junction bases numbered 8, after V lost 3 bases and J lost 5 bases. CDR3 in amino acids: CASSFPRTSVNNEQFL. The CDR3 DNA reads as TGTGCCAGCAGCTTTCCGAGGACTAGCGTTAACAATGAGCAGTTCTTA.

At least ten counts were recorded for this clonotype. The chain carries TRBV28 and TRBJ1-1; D may be TRBD1 (6 bases). V lost 4 bases and J lost 5, with 20 bases in between. The germline V gene has CDR1 MDHEN and CDR2 SYDVKM. The CDR3 is 16 residues long. The chain's CDR3 is CASSSARQGLLTEAFF. The CDR3 DNA follows: TGTGCCAGCAGTTCGGCCCGTCAGGGGTTGTTGACTGAAGCTTTCTTT.

CDR3 protein: CASSSSTEGSSYNEQFF. Written as DNA, the CDR3 is TGTGCCAGCAGTAGCTCGACGGAGGGGAGCTCCTACAATGAGCAGTTCTTC. The chain employs TRBV28 and TRBJ2-1; D is possibly TRBD2 (6 bases). CDR1 and CDR2 (germline): MDHEN, SYDVKM. This CDR3 region has 17 residues. Trimming took 5 bases from V and 0 from J, leaving 17 bases between them. The complete variable domain, with remaining parts taken from reference TRBV28 and TRBJ2-1, reads DVKVTQSSRYLVKRTGEKVFLECVQDMDHENMFWYRQDPGLGLRLIYFSYDVKMKEKGDIPEGYSVSREKKERFSLILESASTNQTSMYLCASSSSTEGSSYNEQFFGPGTRLTVL.

The sample holds a few counts of this clonotype. This sequence joins TRBV15 and TRBJ2-1; 7 nucleotides align to TRBD2. Germline lookup yields CDR1 LNHNV and CDR2 YYDKDF (reference sequence). The CDR3 runs to 17 residues. V shed 0 bases, J shed 2 bases, and the junction held 7 bases outside the gene matches. The CDR3 DNA reads TGTGCCACCAGCAGAGATCTCGCGGGAGAGGCCTACAATGAGCAGTTCTTC. This codes for CATSRDLAGEAYNEQFF.

There are many counts of this clonotype. The CDR3 DNA sequence: TGTGCCAGCAGTGTGGGTGTGGGTTCTCTGGTCTACGAGCAGTACTTC. It translates to CASSVGVGSLVYEQYF. The gene calls are TRBV27 and TRBJ2-7; D is unresolved. The CDR3 loop spans 16 amino acids. CDR1 is MNHEY and CDR2 is SMNVEV in the germline V gene (reference sequence). V lost 5 bases and J lost 3, with 20 bases in between.

This clonotype was seen a single time. The chain joins TRBV6-5 to TRBJ2-7; 9 nucleotides align to TRBD1. This CDR3 is 16 amino acids long. The ends lost 0 bases at V and 5 bases at J; junction bases unmatched: 8. From germline, CDR1 is MNHEY and CDR2 SVGAGI. In DNA, the CDR3 is TGTGCCAGCAGTTACTCACCGGGACAGGGTTGGGACGAGCAGTACTTC. This codes for CASSYSPGQGWDEQYF.

The genes are TRBV12-3 or TRBV12-4 and TRBJ2-5, with 9 nucleotides matching TRBD1. The trim removed 4 bases at V and 5 bases at J, leaving 8 bases unmatched. CDR3 length equals 15 residues. Here the CDR3 reads CASSWGTGLRETQYF. DNA of the CDR3: TGTGCCAGCAGTTGGGGGACAGGGTTGAGGGAGACCCAGTACTTC.